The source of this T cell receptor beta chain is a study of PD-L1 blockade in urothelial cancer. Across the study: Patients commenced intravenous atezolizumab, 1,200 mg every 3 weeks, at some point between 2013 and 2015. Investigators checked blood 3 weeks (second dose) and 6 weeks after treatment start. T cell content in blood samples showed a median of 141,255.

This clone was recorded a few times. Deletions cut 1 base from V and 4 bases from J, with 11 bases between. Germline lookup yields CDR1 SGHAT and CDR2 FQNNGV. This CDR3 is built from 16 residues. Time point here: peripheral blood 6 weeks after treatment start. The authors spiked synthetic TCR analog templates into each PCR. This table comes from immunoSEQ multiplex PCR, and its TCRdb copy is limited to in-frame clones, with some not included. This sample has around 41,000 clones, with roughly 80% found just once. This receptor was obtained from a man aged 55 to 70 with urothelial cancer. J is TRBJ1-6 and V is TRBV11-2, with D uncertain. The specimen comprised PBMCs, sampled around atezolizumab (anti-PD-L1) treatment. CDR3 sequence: CASSLGVEWYNSPLHF. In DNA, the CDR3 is TGTGCCAGCAGCTTAGGTGTAGAGTGGTATAATTCACCCCTCCACTTT.